This TCR beta chain derives from a study of blood T cells in healthy people across ages. Broader study findings: The study could not conclusively compare naive and antigen-experienced cells, given its unsorted PBMCs.

It was with a sample-barcoded 5' primer and a J-beta primer mix that a second PCR of roughly 6 to 11 cycles was run. TCRdb reprocessed the 5' RACE reads via MiXCR and lists one record per CDR3 protein. The data contain around 650,000 distinct CDR3 sequences, approximately 40% of them seen just once; the ten biggest clones take up roughly 30%. For this clonotype: Antigen unknown.

The sequencing input was blood. The clonotype was recovered from an elderly man in good health.

CDR3 nucleotides: TGTGCCAGCAGTAGACAGGATAACTATGGCTACACCTTC. The encoded protein is CASSRQDNYGYTF. The V gene is TRBV2, the J gene TRBJ1-2; weak D call: TRBD1 (6 bases). Germline CDR1 and CDR2: SNHLY and FYNNEI. V dropped 5 bases and J dropped 1 base, with 8 bases sitting between them. There are 13 residues in the CDR3. Full variable domain (missing parts from reference TRBV2 and TRBJ1-2): EPEVTQTPSHQVTQMGQEVILRCVPISNHLYFYWYRQILGQKVEFLVSFYNNEISEKSEIFDDQFSVERPDGSNFTLKIRSTKLEDSAMYFCASSRQDNYGYTFGSGTRLTVV.